This note documents a single TCR beta chain sequence. The entry originates in a study of shared T cell receptors in the human thymus. From germline, CDR1 is SGHKS and CDR2 YYEKEE (reference sequence). CDR3 length equals 11 residues. Between the trimmed V and J ends, which lost 4 bases and 8 bases, there was a span of 10 bases. The assay was immunoSEQ multiplex PCR, and TCRdb's table has in-frame clones only and misses some. Here the sample spans approximately 730,000 clones, approximately 85% being singletons. These same records also appear under a second study, on human thymus T cells. As reported in that work: Surgeons resected thymus tissue during corrective heart surgery. Usage of V and J genes appeared biased in thymic and blood repertoires. Highly overlapping thymic repertoires in unrelated individuals were reported by related research.

Sequencing used thymocytes. This TCR came from a girl less than two years old with a congenital heart defect. The genes are TRBV5-5 and TRBJ2-7; D call uncertain. The CDR3 DNA is TGTGCCAGCAGCCCCAATGGCCAGCAGTACTTC. It yields the protein CASSPNGQQYF.